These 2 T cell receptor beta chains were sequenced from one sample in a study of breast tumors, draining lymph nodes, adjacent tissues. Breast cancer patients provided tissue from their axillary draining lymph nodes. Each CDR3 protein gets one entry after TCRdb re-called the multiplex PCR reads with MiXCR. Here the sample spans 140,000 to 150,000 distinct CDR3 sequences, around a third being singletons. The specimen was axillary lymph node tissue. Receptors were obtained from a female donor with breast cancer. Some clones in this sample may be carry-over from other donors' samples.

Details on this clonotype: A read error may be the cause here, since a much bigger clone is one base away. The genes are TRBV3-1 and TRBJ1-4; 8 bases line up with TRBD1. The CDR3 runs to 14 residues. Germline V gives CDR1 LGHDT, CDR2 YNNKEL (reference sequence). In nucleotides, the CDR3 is TGTCCCAGCAGCCTTCGAACAGGGGGGGAAAAACTGTTTTTT. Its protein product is CPSSLRTGGEKLFF.

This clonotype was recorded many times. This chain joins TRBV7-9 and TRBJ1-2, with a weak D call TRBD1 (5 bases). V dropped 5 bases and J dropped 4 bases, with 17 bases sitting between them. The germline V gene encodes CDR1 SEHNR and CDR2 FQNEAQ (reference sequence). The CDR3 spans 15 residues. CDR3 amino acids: CASSELLGDSYGYTF. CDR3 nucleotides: TGTGCCAGCAGCGAATTATTAGGGGACTCCTATGGCTACACCTTC.